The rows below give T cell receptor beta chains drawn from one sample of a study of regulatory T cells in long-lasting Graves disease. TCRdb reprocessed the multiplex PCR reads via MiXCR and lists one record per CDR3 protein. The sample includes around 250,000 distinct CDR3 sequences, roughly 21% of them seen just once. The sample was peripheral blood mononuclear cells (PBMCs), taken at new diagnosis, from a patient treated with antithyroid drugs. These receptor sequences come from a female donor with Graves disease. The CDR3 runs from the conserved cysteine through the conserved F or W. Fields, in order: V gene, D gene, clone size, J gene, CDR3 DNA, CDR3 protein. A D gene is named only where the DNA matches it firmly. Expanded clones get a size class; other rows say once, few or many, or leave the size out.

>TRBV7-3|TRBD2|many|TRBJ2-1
TGTGCCAGCAGCCTAAGCGGGACTAGCGGAAACAATGAGCAGTTCTTC
CASSLSGTSGNNEQFF
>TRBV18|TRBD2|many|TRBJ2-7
TGTGCCAGCTCACCCTCGGGACTAGCGGGGAACTCCTACGAGCAGTACTTC
CASSPSGLAGNSYEQYF
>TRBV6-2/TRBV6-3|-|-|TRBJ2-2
TGTGCCAGCAGTGAACAGATAGCCGGGGAGCTGTTTTTT
CASSEQIAGELFF
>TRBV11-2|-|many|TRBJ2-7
TGTGCCAGCAGCTTAGGTAGACAAAACTACGAGCAGTACTTC
CASSLGRQNYEQYF
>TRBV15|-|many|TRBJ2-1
TGTGCCACCAGCACGGACACGGGGCCCTACAATGAGCAGTTCTTC
CATSTDTGPYNEQFF
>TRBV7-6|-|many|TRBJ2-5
TGTGCCAGCAGCTTAAGGGCGTCGCTAGGGGTGATCGAGACCCAGTACTTC
CASSLRASLGVIETQYF
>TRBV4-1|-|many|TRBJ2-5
TGCGCCAGCAGCCCGTTTTTCCCGCCAGAGACCCAGTACTTC
CASSPFFPPETQYF
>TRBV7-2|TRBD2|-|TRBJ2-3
TGTGCCAGCAGCCTTGGGGGACTAGCGGGGGGGAATACGCAGTATTTT
CASSLGGLAGGNTQYF
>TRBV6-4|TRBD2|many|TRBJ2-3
TGTGCCAGCAGTGAAGTAGCGGGAGGCCCCGGGGATACGCAGTATTTT
CASSEVAGGPGDTQYF
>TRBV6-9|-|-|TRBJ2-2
TGTGCCAGCAGTTCTCGTAGAGGGGACACCGGGGAGCTGTTTTTT
CASSSRRGDTGELFF
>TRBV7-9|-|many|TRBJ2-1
TGTGCCAGCAGCTTGGTTGGCAGCTCCTACAATGAGCAGTTCTTC
CASSLVGSSYNEQFF
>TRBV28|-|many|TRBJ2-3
TGTGCCAGCAGTTCCACTATACGGACACTACGCACAGATACGCAGTATTTT
CASSSTIRTLRTDTQYF
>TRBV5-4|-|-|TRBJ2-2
TGTGCCAGCAGCTTGGTGGCAGTTGACACCGGGGAGCTGTTTTTT
CASSLVAVDTGELFF
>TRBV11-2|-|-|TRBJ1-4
TGTGCCAGCAGTTACAGCTGGGACAATGAAAAACTGTTTTTT
CASSYSWDNEKLFF
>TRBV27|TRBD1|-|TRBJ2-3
TGTGCCAGCGGCCCGGGACAGGGAACAGATACGCAGTATTTT
CASGPGQGTDTQYF
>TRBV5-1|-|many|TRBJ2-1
TGCGCCAGCAGGCCCACCCCTACAGAACTCAATGAGCAGTTCTTC
CASRPTPTELNEQFF
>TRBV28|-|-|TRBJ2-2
TGTGCCAGCATAACCGGGACTCCCCGGTCCGGGGAGCTGTTTTTT
CASITGTPRSGELFF
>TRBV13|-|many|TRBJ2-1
TGTGCCAGCAGCCTCATGGACTACAATGAGCAGTTCTTC
CASSLMDYNEQFF
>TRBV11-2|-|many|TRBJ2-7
TGTGCCAGCAGCTTAGGCGCGGTGACCTACGAGCAGTACTTC
CASSLGAVTYEQYF
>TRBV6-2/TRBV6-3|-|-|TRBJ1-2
TGTGCCAGCATCGCGGATCGGAACAGAGTGGATGGCTACACCTTC
CASIADRNRVDGYTF
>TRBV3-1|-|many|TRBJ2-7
TGTGCCAGCAGCCAAGGTGGGAAACAGGTACAGTACTTC
CASSQGGKQVQYF
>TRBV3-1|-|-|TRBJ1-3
TGTGCCAGCAGCCAACTTGGAGCGTCTGGAAACACCATATATTTT
CASSQLGASGNTIYF
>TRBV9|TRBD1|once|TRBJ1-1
TGTGCCAGCAGCGTAGGGGACAGGGGATTGTATGGTGAAGCTTTCTTT
CASSVGDRGLYGEAFF
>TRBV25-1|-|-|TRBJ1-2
TGTGCCAGCAGTGCGAGCTTAGACAGGTTCTATGGCTACACCTTC
CASSASLDRFYGYTF
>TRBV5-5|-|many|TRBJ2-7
TGTGCCAGCAGCTTACGGAGGGTGGAATACGAGCAGTACTTC
CASSLRRVEYEQYF
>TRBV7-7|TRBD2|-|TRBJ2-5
TGTGCCAGCAGCCCGGGGACTAGTAGAGAGACCCAGTACTTC
CASSPGTSRETQYF
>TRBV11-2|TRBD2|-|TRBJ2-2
TGTGCCAGCAGTCCACCCGGGGGGGACACCGGGGAGCTGTTTTTT
CASSPPGGDTGELFF
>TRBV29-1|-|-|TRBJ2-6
TGCAGCGTTGTAGGAACGTCTGGGGCCAACGTCCTGACTTTC
CSVVGTSGANVLTF